This TCR beta chain was recorded in a study of shared clonotypes between healthy human individuals. The CDR3 totals 11 residues. Germline CDR1 is MDHEN and CDR2 is SYDVKM. V was pared by 4 bases and J by 5 bases, with 5 bases between. In regard to this clone: The sample has other DNA sequences that encode this CDR3 too.

Deep-level assay runs were performed. The method was immunoSEQ multiplex PCR; TCRdb's version includes in-frame clones alone and lacks a portion of them. The data contain around 2.5 million clones, approximately 93% of them singletons. The sample taken for sequencing was naive CD4+ T cells from PBMCs. Indicated subset: CD45RA+ positively selected. The receptor was isolated from a man younger than 30 in good health. Some clones in this sample may be carry-over from other donors' samples. The V and J genes are TRBV28 and TRBJ1-2; no reliable D call. CDR3 nucleotides: TGTGCCAGCAGTTCCTTATATGGCTACACCTTC. Protein: CASSSLYGYTF.